This TCR beta chain was documented in a study of Ad26.COV2.S vaccination and SARS-CoV-2 variants. Study-wide context: The donor belonged to the COV1001 Ad26.COV2.S trial arm.

Profiling relied on immunoSEQ multiplex PCR, and the TCRdb table lists in-frame clones only, not all of them. The sample yields 380,000 or so clones, roughly 85% seen once. Germline values: CDR1 MNHEY, CDR2 SVGEGT. V was pared by 2 bases and J by 3 bases, with 19 bases between. The CDR3 spans 17 residues. The study's findings and limits: Spike-specific responses of CD8+ and CD4+ T cells were reported to display substantial breadth after vaccination.

A remark on this clone: Its antigen is not identified.

This sample's treatment: around 19 received Ad26.COV2.S at low or high dose, single or two shots; about 5 received placebo; per-sample allocation not given. Sample collection was performed on day 63 after the first vaccine or placebo injection. Boston hosted the donor, who was an adult aged 18-55 years. The vaccine antigen was prefusion-stabilized Wuhan SARS-CoV-2 spike. This TCR derives from a person between 18 and 60 years old who received the Ad26.COV2.S COVID-19 vaccine or a placebo. The V gene is TRBV6-2 or TRBV6-3, the J gene TRBJ2-5; D tentatively fits TRBD1 or TRBD2 (5 bases each). The sample here was peripheral blood, taken in a trial of Ad26.COV2.S vaccine versus placebo. DNA of the CDR3: TGTGCCAGCAGTTACCCCCGAATCCGGGACGGGAAAGAGACCCAGTACTTC. This gives the protein CASSYPRIRDGKETQYF.